The 9 T cell receptor beta chains in this list originate from one sample, sequenced in a study of monozygotic twins with inflammatory bowel disease. No DNA is given; TCRdb re-called the 5' RACE reads and lists each CDR3 protein once. This sample's clone table lists some 190,000 distinct CDR3 sequences. The sample was blood. Receptors originate from a human donor with ulcerative colitis or Crohn's disease, or a healthy co-twin of an affected twin (not recorded which).

The J gene is TRBJ2-7, the V gene TRBV21-1; the TRBD1 assignment by TCRdb is unverifiable without DNA. TRBV21-1 is annotated as a pseudogene. The CDR3 has 16 amino acids. CDR3 region: CASLGQGLSGSYEQYF.

V and J are TRBV24-1 and TRBJ2-1; TCRdb indicates TRBD2, and absent DNA this call remains unverified. This CDR3 has 17 amino acids. CDR1 and CDR2 (germline): KGHDR, SFDVKD. The CDR3 here is CATSDRGGGAAYNEQFF.

The gene calls are TRBV6-2 or TRBV6-3 and TRBJ1-5. CDR3 length equals 16 residues. Per the germline V gene, CDR1 is MNHEY and CDR2 is SVGEGT. CDR3 sequence: CASSFRRTASSLPQHF.

The chain employs TRBV19 and TRBJ1-2; TCRdb's D call of TRBD1 is untestable without DNA. Germline V gene lookup returns CDR1 LNHDA and CDR2 SQIVND (reference sequence). The CDR3 runs 14 residues. The CDR3: CASKAGAYMGGYTF.

The V call is TRBV6-2 or TRBV6-3, the J call TRBJ2-2; the D gene TCRdb calls, TRBD2, cannot be checked with no DNA. This CDR3 has 17 residues. CDR1 and CDR2 from the germline V gene are MNHEY and SVGEGT. The CDR3 protein is CASSYFTGGPGTGELFF.

The chain couples TRBV20-1 to TRBJ2-1; TCRdb's D call, TRBD1, is unchecked because there is no DNA. Looked up from germline, CDR1 is DFQATT and CDR2 is SNEGSKA (reference sequence). The CDR3 is 16 residues long. CDR3: CSAEGVTAGGSYEQFF.

The rearrangement uses TRBV10-3 and TRBJ1-6; TCRdb gives TRBD1 as the D gene, but with no DNA this cannot be confirmed. Germline V lookup: CDR1 ENHRY, CDR2 SYGVKD. CDR3 length equals 14 residues. CDR3 protein: CATGADRGNSPLHF.

The chain uses TRBV5-1 and TRBJ2-3; no DNA is available, so the TRBD1 call from TCRdb remains unchecked. The CDR3 consists of 17 residues. The germline gives CDR1 SGHRS, CDR2 YFSETQ. This chain's CDR3 is CASSPTPEGGWTDTQYF. The complete variable domain, with remaining parts taken from reference TRBV5-1 and TRBJ2-3, reads KAGVTQTPRYLIKTRGQQVTLSCSPISGHRSVSWYQQTPGQGLQFLFEYFSETQRNKGNFPGRFSGRQFSNSRSEMNVSTLELGDSALYLCASSPTPEGGWTDTQYFGPGTRLTVL.

The chain carries TRBV5-1 and TRBJ1-4. The CDR3 is 15 residues long. CDR1 and CDR2 (germline): SGHRS, YFSETQ. The CDR3 loop is CASSANSATNEKLFF.